The clone carrying this T cell receptor beta chain appeared many times. Its target is not known. The sample belongs to a study of Graves' ophthalmopathy and Graves' hyperthyroidism. Findings and caveats of the study: Blood shared most expanded thyroid clonotypes above 0.001 frequency.

RNA transcripts were the template, and TCR beta CDR3 regions were amplified from them. HTBI primers were used in a first-round RT-PCR, which preceded a second-round multiplex PCR. TCRdb recomputed calls from the multiplex PCR reads with MiXCR, one row per CDR3 protein. Here the sample spans some 350,000 distinct CDR3 sequences, 17% being singletons. Excluded were patients with other autoimmune diseases, uncontrolled infections, pregnancy or lactation. The CDR3 sequence is 13 residues long. V was cut by 6 bases and J by 5 bases, with 13 bases left in between. CDR1 is MDHEN and CDR2 is SYDVKM in the germline V gene.

The V call is TRBV28, the J call TRBJ2-5; D gene uncertain. The sequence was obtained from an adult woman with stable Graves' hyperthyroidism. The specimen was peripheral blood. The CDR3 is CASRLRAQETQYF. The CDR3 coding sequence is TGTGCCAGCAGACTAAGGGCGCAGGAGACCCAGTACTTC.